What follows are 14 T cell receptor beta chains derived from one specimen sequenced in a study of blood T cell repertoires in COVID-19. Only in-frame clones appear in the TCRdb table, and some are missing; sequencing was by immunoSEQ multiplex PCR. The sample carries 400,000 to 450,000 clones, 70% to 90% recorded once. Sequenced: peripheral blood. The receptors stem from a man between 18 and 29 years old with COVID-19, enrolled during active disease.

J is TRBJ2-7 and V is TRBV3-1 (or the pseudogene TRBV3-2), with 8 bases lining up with TRBD2. Losses at the gene ends were 4 bases for V and 0 bases for J; bases not matched to a gene: 2. Looked up from germline, CDR1 is LGHDT and CDR2 is YNNKEL (reference sequence). The CDR3 covers 14 residues. The CDR3, as DNA: TGTGCCAGCAGCCTAGCGGGACTCTCCTACGAGCAGTACTTC. Its protein is CASSLAGLSYEQYF.

The chain recombines TRBV7-9 with TRBJ2-5, with 8 bases lining up with TRBD2. Germline CDR1 is SEHNR and CDR2 is FQNEAQ (reference sequence). V shed 5 bases and J 7 bases; nucleotides not matched to a gene: 15. The CDR3 extends over 16 amino acids. CDR3 protein: CASSPRVSGNPGTQYF. The CDR3 region has the DNA TGTGCCAGCAGCCCGCGAGTTAGCGGGAACCCAGGGACCCAGTACTTC.

This clone was seen once. The chain links TRBV5-1 to TRBJ1-5; the D is unclear. This CDR3 has 13 amino acids. V dropped 2 bases and J dropped 5 bases, with 8 bases sitting between them. Germline CDR1 reads SGHRS; CDR2 reads YFSETQ. The CDR3 reads CASSFDGDQPQHF. CDR3 DNA sequence: TGCGCCAGCAGCTTCGACGGGGATCAGCCCCAGCATTTT.

The V gene is TRBV18, the J gene TRBJ1-5; 7 bases match TRBD1. Germline-derived CDR1 and CDR2 are KGHSH and LQKENI. The V and J ends lost 6 bases and 3 bases, in that order; junction bases with no gene match: 5. The CDR3 sequence is 14 residues long. CDR3 sequence: CASSPDRINQPQHF. The CDR3 bases are TGTGCCAGCTCGCCGGACAGGATCAATCAGCCCCAGCATTTT.

A single count supports this clone. This chain connects TRBV2 to TRBJ2-1, with 10 bases that match TRBD2. The ends lost 7 bases at V and 5 bases at J; junction bases unmatched: 5. The CDR3 extends over 14 amino acids. Germline lookup yields CDR1 SNHLY and CDR2 FYNNEI. CDR3 DNA: TGTGCCAGCACCGGACTAGCGGTGAACAATGAGCAGTTCTTC. Residues: CASTGLAVNNEQFF.

The rearrangement links TRBV5-1 to TRBJ2-7, with a possible D match to TRBD1 (6 bases). Germline V gene data show CDR1 as SGHRS and CDR2 as YFSETQ. The CDR3 is 17 residues long. The ends were cut back, 0 bases at V and 5 bases at J, with 21 bases in the middle. CDR3 bases: TGCGCCAGCAGCTTGGGACGAGGGGTGGGGGCTACCGACGAGCAGTACTTC. As protein: CASSLGRGVGATDEQYF.

This clone was counted once. CDR3 amino acids: CASSEGLAGRTQYF. CDR3 nucleotides: TGTGCCAGCAGTGAAGGACTAGCGGGGAGGACCCAGTACTTC. This chain uses TRBV2 with TRBJ2-5; TRBD2 aligns across 11 bases. The CDR3 is 14 residues long. J lost 7 bases, V lost 1 base, and 2 bases had no gene match. The V gene's germline CDR1 is SNHLY and CDR2 FYNNEI. The entire variable domain, with the rest obtained from reference TRBV2 and TRBJ2-5, is as follows: EPEVTQTPSHQVTQMGQEVILRCVPISNHLYFYWYRQILGQKVEFLVSFYNNEISEKSEIFDDQFSVERPDGSNFTLKIRSTKLEDSAMYFCASSEGLAGRTQYFGPGTRLLVL.

Comments on this clone: Different DNA sequences within this sample yield the same CDR3. The V and J genes are TRBV5-1 and TRBJ1-6; D is possibly TRBD1 (5 bases). The CDR3 spans 14 residues. Germline-derived CDR1 and CDR2 are SGHRS and YFSETQ. The V gene lost 4 bases and the J gene lost 7 bases, with 12 bases spanning the gap. The CDR3 region is CASSPQGGNSPLHF. CDR3 bases: TGCGCCAGCAGCCCGCAGGGAGGCAATTCACCCCTCCACTTT.

The V call is TRBV3-1 (or the pseudogene TRBV3-2), the J call TRBJ1-6; a weak D match, TRBD1 (6 bases). The CDR3 consists of 15 residues. V dropped 4 bases and J dropped 7 bases, with 14 bases sitting between them. Per germline, CDR1 LGHDT and CDR2 YNNKEL (reference sequence). The CDR3 region has the DNA TGTGCCAGCAGCCCAGGCGGGGGCAAGAATTCACCCCTCCACTTT. This encodes CASSPGGGKNSPLHF.

The V and J genes are TRBV27 and TRBJ2-7; D gene unclear. CDR3 length: 14 residues. In germline, CDR1 is MNHEY, CDR2 SMNVEV (reference sequence). The germline V and J ends were trimmed by 5 bases and 0 bases, with 11 bases remaining between them. The CDR3, as DNA: TGTGCCAGCAGTCGTAACTTGATCTCCTACGAGCAGTACTTC. Translated: CASSRNLISYEQYF.

The V gene is TRBV30, the J gene TRBJ2-7; 8 bases align to TRBD1. Germline-derived CDR1 and CDR2 are GTSNPN and SVGIG (reference sequence). V gave up 8 bases and J gave up 4 bases; unmatched junction bases: 4. This CDR3 is built from 11 residues. CDR3 amino acids: CAIDRGYEQYF. The CDR3 DNA reads TGTGCCATCGACAGGGGTTACGAGCAGTACTTC.

The V and J genes are TRBV5-8 and TRBJ2-7; a weak D match, TRBD2 (5 bases). Germline CDR1 SGHTS, CDR2 YDEGEE. Trimming shortened V by 2 bases and J by 7 bases, and 10 bases separated the two germline ends. This CDR3 is 12 amino acids long. The CDR3 DNA reads TGTGCCAGCAGCTTTGGGTGGGAGGAGCAGTACTTC. Its translation is CASSFGWEEQYF. Combining the CDR3 with reference TRBV5-8 and TRBJ2-7 gives the whole variable domain EAGVTQSPTHLIKTRGQQATLRCSPISGHTSVYWYQQALGLGLQFLLWYDEGEERNRGNFPPRFSGRQFPNYSSELNVNALELEDSALYLCASSFGWEEQYFGPGTRLTVT.

The chain joins TRBV10-3 to TRBJ2-1, with TRBD2 matching 8 bases. V was clipped by 10 bases and J by 3 bases; unmatched bases: 8. Germline loops: CDR1 ENHRY, CDR2 SYGVKD. The CDR3 is made up of 14 amino acids. CDR3 DNA sequence: TGTGCCACCAAGGGCGGGACTAGCTACAATGAGCAGTTCTTC. This encodes CATKGGTSYNEQFF.

The genes are TRBV19 and TRBJ1-5; weak D call: TRBD1 (5 bases). Trimming left V 6 bases short and J 3 bases short, with 21 bases between. The CDR3 length is 17 residues. CDR1 and CDR2 (germline): LNHDA, SQIVND (reference sequence). The CDR3 sequence: CASRRGSGREANQPQHF. The CDR3 DNA follows: TGTGCCAGTAGGCGTGGGTCCGGCAGGGAGGCCAATCAGCCCCAGCATTTT.